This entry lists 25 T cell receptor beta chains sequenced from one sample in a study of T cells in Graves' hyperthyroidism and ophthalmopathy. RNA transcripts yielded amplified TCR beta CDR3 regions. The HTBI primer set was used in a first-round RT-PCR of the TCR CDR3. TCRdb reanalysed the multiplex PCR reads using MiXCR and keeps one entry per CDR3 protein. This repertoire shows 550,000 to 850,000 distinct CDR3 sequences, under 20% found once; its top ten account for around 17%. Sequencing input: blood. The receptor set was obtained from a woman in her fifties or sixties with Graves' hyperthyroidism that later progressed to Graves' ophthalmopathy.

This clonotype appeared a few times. CDR3 nucleotides: TGTGCTAGTGGTTCTGGACTAAACTCCTACGAGCAGTACTTC. Translated: CASGSGLNSYEQYF. The chain carries TRBV12-5 and TRBJ2-7, with D maybe TRBD2 (6 bases). With 4 bases removed from V and 0 bases from J, the gap between germline ends came to 10 bases. This CDR3 has 14 residues. Germline assignment: CDR1 LGHNT and CDR2 FRNRAP.

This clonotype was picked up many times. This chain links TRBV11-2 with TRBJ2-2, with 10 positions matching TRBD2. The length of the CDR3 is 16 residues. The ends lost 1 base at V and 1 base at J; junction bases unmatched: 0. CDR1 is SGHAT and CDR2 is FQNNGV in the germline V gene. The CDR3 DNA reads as TGTGCCAGCAGCTTAGTAGCGGGGGGGAACACCGGGGAGCTGTTTTTT. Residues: CASSLVAGGNTGELFF.

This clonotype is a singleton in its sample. The CDR3 protein is CASNQLISNQPQHF. DNA of the CDR3: TGTGCCAGTAACCAGTTAATCAGCAATCAGCCCCAGCATTTT. The chain combines TRBV19 with TRBJ1-5; no reliable D call. This CDR3 comprises 14 residues. Trimming cost V 7 bases and J 1 base, with 11 bases left between them. The germline V gene encodes CDR1 LNHDA and CDR2 SQIVND (reference sequence).

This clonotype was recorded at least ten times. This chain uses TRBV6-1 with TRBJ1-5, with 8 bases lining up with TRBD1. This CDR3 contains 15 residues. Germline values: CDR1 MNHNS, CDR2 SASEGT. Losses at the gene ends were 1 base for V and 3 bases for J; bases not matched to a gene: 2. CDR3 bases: TGTGCCAGCAGTGAAGTGGGACAGGTCAATCAGCCCCAGCATTTT. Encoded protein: CASSEVGQVNQPQHF.

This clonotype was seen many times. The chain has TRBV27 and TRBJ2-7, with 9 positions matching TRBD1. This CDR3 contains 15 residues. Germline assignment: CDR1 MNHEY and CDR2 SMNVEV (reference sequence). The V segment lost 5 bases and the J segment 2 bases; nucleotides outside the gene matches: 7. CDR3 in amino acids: CASSVTGTGPYEQYF. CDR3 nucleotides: TGTGCCAGCAGTGTCACCGGGACAGGGCCCTACGAGCAGTACTTC.

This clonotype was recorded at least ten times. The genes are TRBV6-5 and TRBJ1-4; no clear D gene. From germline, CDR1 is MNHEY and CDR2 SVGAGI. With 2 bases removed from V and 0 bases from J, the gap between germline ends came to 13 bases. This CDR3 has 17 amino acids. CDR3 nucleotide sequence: TGTGCCAGCAGTTACGATATTGACGGAACAACTAATGAAAAACTGTTTTTT. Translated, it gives CASSYDIDGTTNEKLFF.

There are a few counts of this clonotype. In DNA, the CDR3 is TGCGCCAGCAGTTCAATGACAGACCAAGAGACCCAGTACTTC. Translated: CASSSMTDQETQYF. The chain is built from TRBV4-1 and TRBJ2-5, with D possibly TRBD1 on 5 matching bases. Trimming removed 6 bases at V and 0 bases at J, with 11 bases between. Germline lookup yields CDR1 MGHRA and CDR2 YSYEKL. The CDR3 covers 14 residues.

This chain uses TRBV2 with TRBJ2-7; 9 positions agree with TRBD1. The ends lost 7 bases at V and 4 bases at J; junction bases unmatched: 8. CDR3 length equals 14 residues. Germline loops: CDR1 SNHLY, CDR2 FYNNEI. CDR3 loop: CASKTGTGFYEQYF. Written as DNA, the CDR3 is TGTGCCAGCAAAACCGGGACAGGGTTTTACGAGCAGTACTTC.

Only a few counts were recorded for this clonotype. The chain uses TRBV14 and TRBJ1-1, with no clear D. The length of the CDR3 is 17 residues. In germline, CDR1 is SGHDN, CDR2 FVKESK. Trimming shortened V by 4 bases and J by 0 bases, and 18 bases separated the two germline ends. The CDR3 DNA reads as TGTGCCAGCAGCCCCTTTGGAGCGACTGTCCTGAACACTGAAGCTTTCTTT. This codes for CASSPFGATVLNTEAFF.

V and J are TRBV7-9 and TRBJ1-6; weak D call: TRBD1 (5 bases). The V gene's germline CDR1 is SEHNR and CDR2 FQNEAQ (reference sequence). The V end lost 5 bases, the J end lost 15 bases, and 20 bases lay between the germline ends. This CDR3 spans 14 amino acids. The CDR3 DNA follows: TGTGCCAGCAGCCAGGTTATAGGGGACGGACTCCTCCACTTT. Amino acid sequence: CASSQVIGDGLLHF. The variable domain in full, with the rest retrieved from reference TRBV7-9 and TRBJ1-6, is DTGVSQNPRHKITKRGQNVTFRCDPISEHNRLYWYRQTLGQGPEFLTYFQNEAQLEKSRLLSDRFSAERPKGSFSTLEIQRTEQGDSAMYLCASSQVIGDGLLHFGNGTRLTVT.

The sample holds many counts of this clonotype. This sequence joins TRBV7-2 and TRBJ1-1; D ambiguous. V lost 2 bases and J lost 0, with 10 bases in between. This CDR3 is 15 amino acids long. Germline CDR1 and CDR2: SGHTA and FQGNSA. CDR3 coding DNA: TGTGCCAGCAGCTTACTATTAGGTGTGAACACTGAAGCTTTCTTT. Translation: CASSLLLGVNTEAFF. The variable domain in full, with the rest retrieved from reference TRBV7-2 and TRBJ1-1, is GAGVSQSPSNKVTEKGKDVELRCDPISGHTALYWYRQSLGQGLEFLIYFQGNSAPDKSGLPSDRFSAERTGGSVSTLTIQRTQQEDSAVYLCASSLLLGVNTEAFFGQGTRLTVV.

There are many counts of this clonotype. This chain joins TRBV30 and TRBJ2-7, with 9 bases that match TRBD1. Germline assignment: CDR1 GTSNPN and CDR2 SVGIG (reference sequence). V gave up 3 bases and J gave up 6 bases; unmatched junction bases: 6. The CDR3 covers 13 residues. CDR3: CAWSLGQGSEQYF. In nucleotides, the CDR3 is TGTGCCTGGAGCTTGGGACAGGGCAGCGAGCAGTACTTC.

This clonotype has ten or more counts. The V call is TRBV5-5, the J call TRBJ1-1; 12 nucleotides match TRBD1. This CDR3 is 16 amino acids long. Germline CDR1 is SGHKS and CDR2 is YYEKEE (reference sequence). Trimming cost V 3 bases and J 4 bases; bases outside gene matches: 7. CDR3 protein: CASSSGQGAVVTEAFF. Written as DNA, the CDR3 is TGTGCCAGCAGCTCGGGACAGGGGGCTGTTGTCACTGAAGCTTTCTTT.

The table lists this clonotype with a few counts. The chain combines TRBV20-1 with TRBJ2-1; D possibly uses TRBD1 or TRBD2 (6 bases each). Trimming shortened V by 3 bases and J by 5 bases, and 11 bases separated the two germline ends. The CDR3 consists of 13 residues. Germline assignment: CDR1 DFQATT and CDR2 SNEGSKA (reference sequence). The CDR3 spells CSARPGADNEQFF. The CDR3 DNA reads TGCAGTGCTAGGCCGGGGGCGGACAATGAGCAGTTCTTC.

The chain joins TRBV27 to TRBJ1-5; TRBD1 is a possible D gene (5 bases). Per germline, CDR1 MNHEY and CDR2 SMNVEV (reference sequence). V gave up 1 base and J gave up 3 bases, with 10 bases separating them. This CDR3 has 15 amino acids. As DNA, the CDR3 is TGTGCCAGCAGTTTATACTCCGGGACCAATCAGCCCCAGCATTTT. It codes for CASSLYSGTNQPQHF.

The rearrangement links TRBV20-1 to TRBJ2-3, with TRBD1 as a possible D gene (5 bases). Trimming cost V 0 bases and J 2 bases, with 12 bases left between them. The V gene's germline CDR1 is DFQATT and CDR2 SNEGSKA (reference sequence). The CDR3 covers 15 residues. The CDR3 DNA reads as TGCAGTGCTAGAGAGGCAGGGCGGCCCACAGATACGCAGTATTTT. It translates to CSAREAGRPTDTQYF.

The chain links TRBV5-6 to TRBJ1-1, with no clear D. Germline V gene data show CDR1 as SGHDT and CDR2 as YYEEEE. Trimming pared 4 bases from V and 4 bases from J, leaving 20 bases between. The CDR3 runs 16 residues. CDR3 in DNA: TGTGCCAGCAGCCACGGGGAGGGCAGGAGTATCACTGAAGCTTTCTTT. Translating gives CASSHGEGRSITEAFF.

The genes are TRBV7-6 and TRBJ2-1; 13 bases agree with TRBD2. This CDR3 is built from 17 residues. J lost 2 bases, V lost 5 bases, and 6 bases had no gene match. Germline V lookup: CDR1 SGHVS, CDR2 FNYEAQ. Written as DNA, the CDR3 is TGTGCCAGCAGCCTCCGGACTAGCGGGGGTCCCTACAATGAGCAGTTCTTC. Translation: CASSLRTSGGPYNEQFF.

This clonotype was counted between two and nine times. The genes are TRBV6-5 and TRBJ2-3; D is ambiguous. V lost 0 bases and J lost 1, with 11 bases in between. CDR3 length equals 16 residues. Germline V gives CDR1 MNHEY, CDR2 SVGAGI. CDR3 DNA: TGTGCCAGCAGTTACTCGCAGCAGGACGGCACAGATACGCAGTATTTT. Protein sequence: CASSYSQQDGTDTQYF.

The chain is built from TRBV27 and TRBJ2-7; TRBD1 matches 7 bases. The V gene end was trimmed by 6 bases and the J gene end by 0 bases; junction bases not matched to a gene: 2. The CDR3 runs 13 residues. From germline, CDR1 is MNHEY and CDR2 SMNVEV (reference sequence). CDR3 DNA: TGTGCCAGCAGCCAGGGGGTCTCCTACGAGCAGTACTTC. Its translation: CASSQGVSYEQYF.

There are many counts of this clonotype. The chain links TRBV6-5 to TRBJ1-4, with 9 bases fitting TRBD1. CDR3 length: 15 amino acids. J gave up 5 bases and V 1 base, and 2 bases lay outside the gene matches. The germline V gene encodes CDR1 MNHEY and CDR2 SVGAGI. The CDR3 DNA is TGTGCCAGCAGTTACTTGGGGACAGGGAATGAAAAACTGTTTTTT. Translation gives CASSYLGTGNEKLFF.

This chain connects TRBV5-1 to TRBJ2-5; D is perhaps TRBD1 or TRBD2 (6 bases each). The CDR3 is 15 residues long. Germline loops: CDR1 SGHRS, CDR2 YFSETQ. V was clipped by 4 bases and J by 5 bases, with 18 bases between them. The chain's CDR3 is CASSLGGGEAETQYF. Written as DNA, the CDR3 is TGCGCCAGCAGCCTCGGGGGCGGGGAGGCTGAGACCCAGTACTTC.

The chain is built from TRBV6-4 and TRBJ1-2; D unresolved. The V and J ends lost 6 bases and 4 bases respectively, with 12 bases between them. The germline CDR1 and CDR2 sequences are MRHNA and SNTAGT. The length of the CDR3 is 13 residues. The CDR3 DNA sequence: TGTGCCAGCAGGAAAGCGGAACTCTATGGCTACACCTTC. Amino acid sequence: CASRKAELYGYTF.

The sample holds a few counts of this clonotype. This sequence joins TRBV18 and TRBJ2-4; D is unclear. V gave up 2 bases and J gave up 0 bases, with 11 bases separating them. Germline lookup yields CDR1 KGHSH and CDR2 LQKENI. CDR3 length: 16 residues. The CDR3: CASSPNRLTAKNIQYF. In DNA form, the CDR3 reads TGTGCCAGCTCACCAAACCGTCTTACAGCCAAAAACATTCAGTACTTC.

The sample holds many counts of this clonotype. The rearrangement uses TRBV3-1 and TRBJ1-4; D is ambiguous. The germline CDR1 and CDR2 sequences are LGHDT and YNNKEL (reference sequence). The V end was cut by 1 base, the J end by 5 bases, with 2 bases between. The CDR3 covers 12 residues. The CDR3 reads CASSQGNEKLFF. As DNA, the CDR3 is TGTGCCAGCAGCCAAGGAAATGAAAAACTGTTTTTT.